The subject of this entry is one T cell receptor beta chain. The record originates from a study of Graves' ophthalmopathy and Graves' hyperthyroidism. V dropped 3 bases and J dropped 4 bases, with 21 bases sitting between them. This CDR3 comprises 17 residues. From RNA, the CDR3 regions of TCR beta chains were amplified and sequenced. The first round was an RT-PCR with HTBI primers, and the second round was a multiplex PCR. TCRdb used MiXCR to reprocess the multiplex PCR reads, holding one entry per CDR3 protein. The sample has about 370,000 distinct CDR3 sequences, about 18% seen once. What was sequenced was peripheral blood. The rearrangement links TRBV12-3 or TRBV12-4 to TRBJ1-2, with unresolved D. The clonotype was recovered from an adult woman with stable Graves' hyperthyroidism. CDR3 DNA sequence: TGTGCCAGCAGTTTTACGCGAGCGGACCTGGGGTCCTATGGCTACACCTTC. Protein: CASSFTRADLGSYGYTF.